The present T cell receptor beta chain was sequenced within a study of cytomegalovirus exposure and HLA in healthy donors. Per the germline V gene, CDR1 is SGHNT and CDR2 is YYREEE (reference sequence). V was cut by 8 bases and J by 13 bases, with 16 bases left in between. There are 11 residues in the CDR3. PCR primers comprised 60 Vbeta and 13 Jbeta primers. The data were produced by immunoSEQ multiplex PCR, yet TCRdb's version contains in-frame clones alone and is incomplete. The data contain approximately 140,000 clones, 65% to 85% of them singletons. The chain couples TRBV5-4 to TRBJ2-1, with D hard to call. This TCR was sampled from a male donor in good health and CMV-seronegative. Sequenced sample: PBMCs. CDR3 coding DNA: TGTGCCAGTGGTCTGGGCTCTCTTCAGTTCTTC. Translation gives CASGLGSLQFF.